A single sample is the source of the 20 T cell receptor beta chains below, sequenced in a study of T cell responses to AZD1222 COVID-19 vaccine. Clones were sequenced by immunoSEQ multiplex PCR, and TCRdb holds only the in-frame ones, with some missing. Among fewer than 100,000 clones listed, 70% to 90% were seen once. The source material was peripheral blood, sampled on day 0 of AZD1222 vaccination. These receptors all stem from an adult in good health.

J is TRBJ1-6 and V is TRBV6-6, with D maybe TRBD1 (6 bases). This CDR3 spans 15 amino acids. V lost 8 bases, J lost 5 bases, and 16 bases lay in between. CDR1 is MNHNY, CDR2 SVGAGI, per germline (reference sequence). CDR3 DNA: TGTGCCAGCGCATGGCAGGGGCAGGATAATTCACCCCTCCACTTT. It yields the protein CASAWQGQDNSPLHF.

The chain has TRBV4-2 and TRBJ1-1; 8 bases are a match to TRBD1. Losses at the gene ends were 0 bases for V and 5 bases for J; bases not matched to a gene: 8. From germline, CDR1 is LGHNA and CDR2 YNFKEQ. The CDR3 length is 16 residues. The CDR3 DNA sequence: TGTGCCAGCAGCCAAGAAGCCCAGGGGGCGAGAACTGAAGCTTTCTTT. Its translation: CASSQEAQGARTEAFF.

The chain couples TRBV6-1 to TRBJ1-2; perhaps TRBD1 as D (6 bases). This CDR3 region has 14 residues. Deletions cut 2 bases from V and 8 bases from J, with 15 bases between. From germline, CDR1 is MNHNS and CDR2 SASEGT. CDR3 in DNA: TGTGCCAGCAGTGAAAATACAGGGTATTACGGCTACACCTTC. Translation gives CASSENTGYYGYTF.

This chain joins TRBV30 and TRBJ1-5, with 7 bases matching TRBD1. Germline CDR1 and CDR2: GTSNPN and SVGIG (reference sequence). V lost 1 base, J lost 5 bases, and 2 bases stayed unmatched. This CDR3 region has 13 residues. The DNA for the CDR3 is TGTGCCTGGAGTGCCACAGGGGATCAGCCCCAGCATTTT. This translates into CAWSATGDQPQHF.

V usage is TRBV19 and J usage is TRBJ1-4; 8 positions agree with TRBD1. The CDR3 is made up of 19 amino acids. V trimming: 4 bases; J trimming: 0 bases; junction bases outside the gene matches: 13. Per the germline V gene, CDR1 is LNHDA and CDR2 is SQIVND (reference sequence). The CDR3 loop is CASSKDRAFYPATNEKLFF. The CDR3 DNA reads TGTGCCAGTAGTAAGGACAGGGCCTTTTATCCTGCAACTAATGAAAAACTGTTTTTT.

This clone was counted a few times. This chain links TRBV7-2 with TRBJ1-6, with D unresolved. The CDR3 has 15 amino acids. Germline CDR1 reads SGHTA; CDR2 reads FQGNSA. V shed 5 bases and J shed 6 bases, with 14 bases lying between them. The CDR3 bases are TGTGCCAGCAGCCCGGGAGTGGGTGGTAATTCACCCCTCCACTTT. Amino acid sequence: CASSPGVGGNSPLHF.

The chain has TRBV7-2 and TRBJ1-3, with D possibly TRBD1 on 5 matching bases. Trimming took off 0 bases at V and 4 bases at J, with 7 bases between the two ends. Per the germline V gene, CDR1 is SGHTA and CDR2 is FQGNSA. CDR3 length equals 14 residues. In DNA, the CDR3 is TGTGCCAGCAGCTTAGCAGGGGCGGGAAACACCATATATTTT. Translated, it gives CASSLAGAGNTIYF.

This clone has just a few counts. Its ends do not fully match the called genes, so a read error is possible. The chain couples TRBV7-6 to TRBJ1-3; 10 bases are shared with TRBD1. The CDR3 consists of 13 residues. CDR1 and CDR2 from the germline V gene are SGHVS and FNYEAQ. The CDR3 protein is CASSLAGTGDHAF. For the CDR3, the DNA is TGTGCCAGCAGCTTAGCAGGGACAGGGGATCACGCTTTT.

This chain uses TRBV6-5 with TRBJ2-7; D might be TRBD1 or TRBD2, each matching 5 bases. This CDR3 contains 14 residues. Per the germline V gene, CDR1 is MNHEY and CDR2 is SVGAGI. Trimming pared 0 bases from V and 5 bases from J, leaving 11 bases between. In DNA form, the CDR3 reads TGTGCCAGCAGTTACTCGATTGGGGGTCACGAGCAGTACTTC. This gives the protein CASSYSIGGHEQYF.

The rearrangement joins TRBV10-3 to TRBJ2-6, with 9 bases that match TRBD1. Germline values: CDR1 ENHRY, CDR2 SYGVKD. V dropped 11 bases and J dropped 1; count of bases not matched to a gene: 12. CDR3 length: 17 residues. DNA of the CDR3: TGTGCCGCCACCGGGACAGGGAGTTCGTCTGGGGCCAACGTCCTGACTTTC. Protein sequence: CAATGTGSSSGANVLTF.

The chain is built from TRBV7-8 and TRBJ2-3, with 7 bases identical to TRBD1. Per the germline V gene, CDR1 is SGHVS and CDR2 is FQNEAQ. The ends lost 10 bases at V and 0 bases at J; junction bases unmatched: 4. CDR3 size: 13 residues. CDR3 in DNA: TGTGCCACCAACAGGGGAAGCACAGATACGCAGTATTTT. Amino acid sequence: CATNRGSTDTQYF.

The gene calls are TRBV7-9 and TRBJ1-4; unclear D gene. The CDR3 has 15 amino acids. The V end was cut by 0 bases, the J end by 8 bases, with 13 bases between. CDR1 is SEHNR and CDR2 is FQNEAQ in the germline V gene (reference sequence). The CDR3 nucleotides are TGTGCCAGCAGCTTAGCCAGTGATGGGAGCGAAAAACTGTTTTTT. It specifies CASSLASDGSEKLFF.

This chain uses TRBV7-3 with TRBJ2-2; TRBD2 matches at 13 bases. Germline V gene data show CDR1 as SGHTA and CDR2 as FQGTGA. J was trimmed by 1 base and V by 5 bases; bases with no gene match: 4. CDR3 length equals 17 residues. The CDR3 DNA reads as TGTGCCAGCAGCGGACTAGCGGGGGTCGGGAACACCGGGGAGCTGTTTTTT. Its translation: CASSGLAGVGNTGELFF.

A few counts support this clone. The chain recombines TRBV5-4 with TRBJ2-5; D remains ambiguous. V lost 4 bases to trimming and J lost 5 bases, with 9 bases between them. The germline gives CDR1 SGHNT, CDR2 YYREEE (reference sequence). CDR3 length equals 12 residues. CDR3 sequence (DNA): TGTGCCAGCAGCCAGCAATGGGAGACCCAGTACTTC. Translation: CASSQQWETQYF.

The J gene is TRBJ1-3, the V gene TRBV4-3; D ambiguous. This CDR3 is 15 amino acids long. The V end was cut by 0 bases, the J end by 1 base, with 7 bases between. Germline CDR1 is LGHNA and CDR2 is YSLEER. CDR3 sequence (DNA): TGCGCCAGCAGCCAAGATTGGGGTTCTGGAAACACCATATATTTT. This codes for CASSQDWGSGNTIYF.

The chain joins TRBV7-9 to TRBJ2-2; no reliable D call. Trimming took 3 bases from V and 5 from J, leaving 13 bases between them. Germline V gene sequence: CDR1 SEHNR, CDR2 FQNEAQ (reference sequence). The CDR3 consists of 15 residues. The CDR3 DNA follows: TGTGCCAGCAGCTTTTTAGGGTTTGCGACCGGGGAGCTGTTTTTT. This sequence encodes CASSFLGFATGELFF.

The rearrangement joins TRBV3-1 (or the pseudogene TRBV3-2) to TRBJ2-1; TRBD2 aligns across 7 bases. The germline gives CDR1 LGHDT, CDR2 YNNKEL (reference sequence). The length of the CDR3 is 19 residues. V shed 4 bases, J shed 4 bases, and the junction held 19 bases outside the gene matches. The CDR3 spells CASSPGRRTLAEFYNEQFF. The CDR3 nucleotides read TGTGCCAGCAGCCCCGGGCGACGGACGCTAGCGGAGTTTTACAATGAGCAGTTCTTC.

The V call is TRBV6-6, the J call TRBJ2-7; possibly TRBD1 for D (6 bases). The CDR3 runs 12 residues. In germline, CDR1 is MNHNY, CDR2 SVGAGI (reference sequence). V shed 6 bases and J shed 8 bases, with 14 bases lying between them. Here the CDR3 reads CASRLDRSKQYF. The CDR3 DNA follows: TGTGCCAGCAGGCTTGACAGGAGTAAGCAGTACTTC.

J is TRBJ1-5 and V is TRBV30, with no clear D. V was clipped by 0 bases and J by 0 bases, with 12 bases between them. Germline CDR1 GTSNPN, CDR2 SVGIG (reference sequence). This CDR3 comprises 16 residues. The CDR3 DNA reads TGTGCCTGGAGTGTACCCGGAGGATCTAGCAATCAGCCCCAGCATTTT. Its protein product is CAWSVPGGSSNQPQHF.

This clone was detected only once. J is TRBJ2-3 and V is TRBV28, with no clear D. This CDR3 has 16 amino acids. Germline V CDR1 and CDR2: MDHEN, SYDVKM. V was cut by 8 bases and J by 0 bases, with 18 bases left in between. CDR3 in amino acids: CASDDSYISSTDTQYF. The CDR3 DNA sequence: TGTGCCAGCGATGACTCATATATATCTAGCACAGATACGCAGTATTTT.